This T cell receptor (beta chain) came from a study of neurological immune-mediated disorders. Study-wide results and caveats: Multiple sclerosis was found to have the least TCR clonal expansion, below healthy controls, and HTLV-1-associated myelopathy the most.

In the case of this clonotype: What it recognizes is unknown. It may be a read error: a sequence one base away is much more abundant.

Germline V gene lookup returns CDR1 MNHNY and CDR2 SVGAGI (reference sequence). The CDR3 has 16 residues. MiXCR, run by TCRdb on the 5' RACE reads, gives a single entry per CDR3 protein. The repertoire has tens of thousands of distinct CDR3 sequences, nearly 3.5% of them found once; the top ten carry 3.7%. Sequenced material: PBMCs. The chain couples TRBV6-6 to TRBJ2-1; the match to TRBD2 covers 11 bases. The TCR comes from a man between 40 and 49 years old with multiple sclerosis. The CDR3 protein is CSSSAEGLAGGREQFF. DNA of the CDR3: TGTTCCAGCAGTGCAGAGGGCCTAGCGGGAGGACGTGAGCAGTTCTTC.